Given below is one TCR beta chain in context. V shed 2 bases, J shed 13 bases, and the junction held 5 bases outside the gene matches. This CDR3 region has 12 residues. CDR1 and CDR2 (germline): SGHKS, YYEKEE (reference sequence). Each CDR3 protein is one row after TCRdb ran MiXCR on the reads. The table includes about 330,000 distinct CDR3 sequences, around a tenth detected once. These data belong to a study of T cell repertoires in cytomegalovirus infection. The sequence was collected from a human donor in good health (CMV status not recorded). Some clones in this sample may be carry-over from other donors' samples. This rearrangement joins TRBV5-5 to TRBJ2-1, with TRBD1 matching over 8 bases. Sequenced input: PBMCs. For the CDR3, the DNA is TGTGCCAGCAGCTTCGGGGACAGGCATCAGTTCTTC. Protein sequence: CASSFGDRHQFF.